The rows below give T cell receptor beta chains drawn from one sample of a study of breast tumors, draining lymph nodes, adjacent tissues. One entry per CDR3 protein results from TCRdb running MiXCR on the multiplex PCR reads. The data show more than 250,000 distinct CDR3 sequences, with roughly 31% seen just once and 1.1% held by the top ten. Sequencing was carried out using axillary lymph node tissue. These receptors came from a female donor with breast cancer. Some clones in this sample may be carry-over from other donors' samples. Both conserved end residues are trimmed from each CDR3. A D gene is named only where the DNA matches it firmly. Only part of the rows carry a size: once, few, many, or a class if the clone is expanded.

TRBJ2-7	.	.	TRBV11-3	ASSFPGLASYEQY
TRBJ2-1	TRBD2	few	TRBV3-1	ASSQDQGGRAKHEQF
TRBJ2-7	TRBD1	many	TRBV14	ASSQARTGASEQY
TRBJ2-4	TRBD2	few	TRBV6-5	ASSPRTSGNIQY
TRBJ2-6	.	many	TRBV5-1	ASQPQGSAGANVLT
TRBJ1-5	.	many	TRBV19	ASRYREGNQPQH
TRBJ2-1	.	many	TRBV7-6	ASSGIIGTQYNEQF
TRBJ1-2	TRBD1	many	TRBV12-5	ASGLPRTGFYGYT
TRBJ2-2	TRBD2	many	TRBV10-1	ASRQLAGRNTGELF
TRBJ2-1	TRBD2	.	TRBV9	ASSPRLMVAGETEQF
TRBJ2-1	.	many	TRBV5-1	ASSWLRGSSYNEQF
TRBJ2-3	.	many	TRBV4-1	ASSQEGSDTQY
TRBJ2-7	TRBD2	many	TRBV19	ASSQASGSWSSYEQY
TRBJ1-1	.	few	TRBV7-9	ASSRIGILGGTEAF
TRBJ1-4	.	.	TRBV28	ASSLEGLANEKLF
TRBJ1-2	TRBD1	.	TRBV27	ASSPFGTGVKLNYGYT
TRBJ2-1	.	many	TRBV4-1	ATFLLPLVNYNEQF
TRBJ2-5	.	.	TRBV12-3/TRBV12-4	ASSTGTQY
TRBJ1-4	.	many	TRBV7-2	ASSLAANEKLF
TRBJ1-4	TRBD1	many	TRBV4-3	ASSQERSSTGDEKLF
TRBJ2-5	TRBD2	many	TRBV11-2	ASSPPGTSGRETQY
TRBJ1-1	.	.	TRBV5-1	ASSLGLRTDAF
TRBJ1-1	.	few	TRBV12-5	ASGLIGGTEAF
TRBJ2-5	.	many	TRBV28	ASSLPGAETQY
TRBJ1-5	TRBD1	.	TRBV9	ASSADRPNQPQH
TRBJ2-7	TRBD2	many	TRBV6-1	ASKGGLASPEQY
TRBJ2-7	.	many	TRBV2	ASRGRNKNEQY
TRBJ2-3	.	many	TRBV20-1	SAARRDTQY
TRBJ2-5	TRBD2	many	TRBV10-3	AISEASGSTETQY
TRBJ2-3	.	many	TRBV20-1	SAKGEVATDTQY